This TCR beta chain was retrieved from a study of blood T cell repertoires in COVID-19. About the study: Samples came from the United States, Italy and Spain, spanning acute and convalescent COVID-19. In each case, the material was cDNA or gDNA derived from T cells, B-cell-depleted T cells, or PBMCs.

The V gene end was trimmed by 5 bases and the J gene end by 0 bases; junction bases not matched to a gene: 6. The CDR3 is 15 amino acids. Per germline, CDR1 SGHNT and CDR2 YYREEE (reference sequence). Original processing methods: Counts of nucleated cells, estimated from reference gene primer amplification, were obtained. Repertoires were generated with immunoSEQ multiplex PCR, while TCRdb's copy carries only in-frame clones and drops some. D and trimming come from the DNA, and the V and J calls and clone size come from that table. The sample includes about 190,000 clones, about four fifths of them seen just once.

Source material: peripheral blood. The V gene is TRBV5-4, the J gene TRBJ2-5; 8 positions agree with TRBD1. The TCR was taken from a man aged 50 to 59 with active or convalescent COVID-19. This CDR3 is CASRYGTGDQETQYF. CDR3 bases: TGTGCCAGCAGATACGGGACAGGCGACCAAGAGACCCAGTACTTC.